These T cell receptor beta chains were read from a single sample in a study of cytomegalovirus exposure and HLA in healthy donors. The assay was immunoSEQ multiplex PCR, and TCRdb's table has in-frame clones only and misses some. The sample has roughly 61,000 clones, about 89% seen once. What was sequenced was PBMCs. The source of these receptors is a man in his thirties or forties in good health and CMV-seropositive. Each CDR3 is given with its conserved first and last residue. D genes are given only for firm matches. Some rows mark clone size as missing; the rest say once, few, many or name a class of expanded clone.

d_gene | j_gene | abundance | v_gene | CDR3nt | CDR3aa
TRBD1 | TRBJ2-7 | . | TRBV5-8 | TGTGCCAGCAGCTTAAAGGACAGGGGGAATAGGAAGCAGTACTTC | CASSLKDRGNRKQYF
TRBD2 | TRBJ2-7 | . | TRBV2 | TGTGCCAGCAGTGAAGGGAGCGGGGCGACTTACGAGCAGTACTTC | CASSEGSGATYEQYF
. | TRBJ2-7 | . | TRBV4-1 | TGCGCCAGCAGCCCACAACCGGGACAAAACGCCGAGCAGTACTTC | CASSPQPGQNAEQYF
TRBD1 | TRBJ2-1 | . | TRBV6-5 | TGTGCCAGCGGCTCGCCGGGACAGGGTGGCAATGAGCAGTTCTTC | CASGSPGQGGNEQFF
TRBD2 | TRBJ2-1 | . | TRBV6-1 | TGTGCCAGCAGTGAGACGATAAGCGGGAGTAACAATGAGCAGTTCTTC | CASSETISGSNNEQFF
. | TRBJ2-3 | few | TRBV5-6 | TGTGCCAGCAGCTCACTACTAGACGCAGATACGCAGTATTTT | CASSSLLDADTQYF
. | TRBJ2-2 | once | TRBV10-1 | TGCGCCAGCAGTGGCAGGGAGAACACCGGGGAGCTGTTTTTT | CASSGRENTGELFF
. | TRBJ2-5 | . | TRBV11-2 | TGTGCCAGCAGCTTCGGGAGAGAGACCCAGTACTTC | CASSFGRETQYF
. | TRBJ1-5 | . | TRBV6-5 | TGTGCCAGCAGTTACGAGCGCAATCAGCCCCAGCATTTT | CASSYERNQPQHF
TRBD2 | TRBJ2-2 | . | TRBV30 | TGTGCCTGGAGTGGACTAGCGGGAGTTGAGGACGGGGAGCTGTTTTTT | CAWSGLAGVEDGELFF
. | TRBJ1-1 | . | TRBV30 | TGTGCCTGGAGTCCTCCCAGGGGACTGAACACTGAAGCTTTCTTT | CAWSPPRGLNTEAFF
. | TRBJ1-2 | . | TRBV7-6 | TGTGCCAGCAGCTTAGCGGGTACAGACCTTAACTATGGCTACACCTTC | CASSLAGTDLNYGYTF
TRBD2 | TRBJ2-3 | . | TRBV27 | TGTGCCAGCAGTCCCGGACTAGCGGATAGCACAGATACGCAGTATTTT | CASSPGLADSTDTQYF
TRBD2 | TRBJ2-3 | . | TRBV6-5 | TGTGCCAGCAGTTACTCAAAGACTAGCGGGACAGATACGCAGTATTTT | CASSYSKTSGTDTQYF
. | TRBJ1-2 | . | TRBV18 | TGTGCCAGCTCACAGGCGGACAGCCCCTATGGCTACACCTTC | CASSQADSPYGYTF
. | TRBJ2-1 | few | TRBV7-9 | TGTGCCAGCAGCGCCCTAGTGGAAGAGGCCAATGAGCAGTTCTTC | CASSALVEEANEQFF
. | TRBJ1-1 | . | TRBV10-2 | TGCGCCAGCATCGAGGGGGACCACACTGAAGCTTTCTTT | CASIEGDHTEAFF
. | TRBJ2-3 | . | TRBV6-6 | TGTGCCAGCAGTTACTCCGGATTAGCTTTCACAGATACGCAGTATTTT | CASSYSGLAFTDTQYF
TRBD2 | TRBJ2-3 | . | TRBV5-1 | TGCGCCAGCAGCTTGGCTCTAGCGGGAGGAAGGGCAGATACGCAGTATTTT | CASSLALAGGRADTQYF
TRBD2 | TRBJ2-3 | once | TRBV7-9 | TGTGCCAGCAGCTTAGGAGCGGGAGAGAATACGCAGTATTTT | CASSLGAGENTQYF
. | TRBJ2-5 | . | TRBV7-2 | TGTGCCAGCAGCTTAGGGGTAGCATCCGAGACCCAGTACTTC | CASSLGVASETQYF
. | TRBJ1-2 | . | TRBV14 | TGTGCCAGCAGCCAGGCCCTCTATGGCTACACCTTC | CASSQALYGYTF
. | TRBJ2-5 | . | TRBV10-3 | TGTGCCATCAGTGAGTCGACTAATGAGGTGGAGACCCAGTACTTC | CAISESTNEVETQYF
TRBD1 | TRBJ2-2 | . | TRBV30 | TGTGCCTGTTCCGGGACAGGGGGGGGCGGGGAGCTGTTTTTT | CACSGTGGGGELFF
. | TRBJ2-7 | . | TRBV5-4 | TGTGCCAGCAGCTTGGACCAGGGTCCCCTCGAGCAGTACTTC | CASSLDQGPLEQYF
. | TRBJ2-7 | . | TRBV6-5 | TGTGCCAGCAGTTCCTCCGGGACCTACGAGCAGTACTTC | CASSSSGTYEQYF
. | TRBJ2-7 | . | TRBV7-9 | TGTGCCAGCAGCTCGCTAGCCCGAATCTACGAGCAGTACTTC | CASSSLARIYEQYF
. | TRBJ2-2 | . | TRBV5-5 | TGTGCCAGCAGCTTATCAGGGGTGATGGCCGGGGAGCTGTTTTTT | CASSLSGVMAGELFF
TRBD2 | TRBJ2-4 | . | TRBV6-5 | TGTGCCAGCAGTTACTCGATGGCGGGAGGGCCTAGCATTCAGTACTTC | CASSYSMAGGPSIQYF
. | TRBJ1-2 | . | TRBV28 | TGTGCCAGCAGTTTATGGGGGCAGGTAGGGGATGGCTACACCTTC | CASSLWGQVGDGYTF
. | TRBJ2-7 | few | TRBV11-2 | TGTGCCAGCAGCTTAGGACTTCACCGCTACGAGCAGTACTTC | CASSLGLHRYEQYF
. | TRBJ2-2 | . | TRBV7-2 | TGTGCCAGCAGCTTAGGGTCCACTAACACCGGGGAGCTGTTTTTT | CASSLGSTNTGELFF
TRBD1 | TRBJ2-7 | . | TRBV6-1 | TGTGCCAGCACCCACCGGGACAGGGACTACGAGCAGTACTTC | CASTHRDRDYEQYF
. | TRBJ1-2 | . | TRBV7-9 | TGTGCCAGCAGCTTAGTACAGGCGACCGGCTACACCTTC | CASSLVQATGYTF
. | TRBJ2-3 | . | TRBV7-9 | TGTGCCAGTAGCTTAAGTGGGCTCCGCGTAGATACGCAGTATTTT | CASSLSGLRVDTQYF
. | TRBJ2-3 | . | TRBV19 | TGTGCCAGTAGTATAGGGACAGCTACGGATACGCAGTATTTT | CASSIGTATDTQYF
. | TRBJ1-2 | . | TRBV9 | TGTGCCAGCAGCGTGGTGGGAGGCAGCACCTATGGCTACACCTTC | CASSVVGGSTYGYTF
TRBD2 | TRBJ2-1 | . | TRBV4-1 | TGCGCCAGCAGCCTTGGACTAGCGGCTCTCAATGAGCAGTTCTTC | CASSLGLAALNEQFF
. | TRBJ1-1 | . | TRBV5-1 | TGCGCCAGCAGCCTAGGAGCGAACACTGAAGCTTTCTTT | CASSLGANTEAFF
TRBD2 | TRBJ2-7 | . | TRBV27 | TGTGCCAGCAGTTTTTCCGGGGCTAGCGGGAGGCAACCCTACGAGCAGTACTTC | CASSFSGASGRQPYEQYF
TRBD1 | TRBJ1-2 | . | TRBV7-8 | TGTGCCAGCAGTTCCTTGACAGGGCCTAAGGATGGCTACACCTTC | CASSSLTGPKDGYTF
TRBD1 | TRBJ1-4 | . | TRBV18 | TGTGCCAGCTCACCAGGACAGGAGGGTGAAAAACTGTTTTTT | CASSPGQEGEKLFF
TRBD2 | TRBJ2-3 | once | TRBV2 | TGTGCCAGCAGTGTGGAGGGAGGGCCAGGAGATACGCAGTATTTT | CASSVEGGPGDTQYF
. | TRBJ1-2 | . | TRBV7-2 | TGTGCCAGCAGCTTGGCTGTTGGTGGCTACACCTTC | CASSLAVGGYTF
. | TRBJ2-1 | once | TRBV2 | TGTGCCATAGACGGAGTAGAAGGTGAGCAGTTCTTC | CAIDGVEGEQFF
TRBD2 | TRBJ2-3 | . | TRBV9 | TGTGCCAGCAGCGTAGTCGCCAGCGGGAGGGCCCCCACAGATACGCAGTATTTT | CASSVVASGRAPTDTQYF
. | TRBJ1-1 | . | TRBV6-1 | TGTGCCAGTTTTTCCGGGTGGAAAAAGAACACTGAAGCTTTCTTT | CASFSGWKKNTEAFF
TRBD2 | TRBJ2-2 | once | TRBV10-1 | TGCGCCAGCAGGGCCGGGACTAGCGGGAGGGGCCGGGGAGCTGTTTTT | CASRAGTSGRGRGAVF
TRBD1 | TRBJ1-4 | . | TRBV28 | TGTGCCAGCAGTTGGACTGGGACAGCAACTAATGAAAAACTGTTTTTT | CASSWTGTATNEKLFF
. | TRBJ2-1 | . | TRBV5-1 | TGCGCCAGCAGCCAAGGGGTGGATGCTGAGCAGTTCTTC | CASSQGVDAEQFF
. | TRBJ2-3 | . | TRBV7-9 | TGTGCCGGCAGCTCAATGTCAGATACGCAGTATTTT | CAGSSMSDTQYF
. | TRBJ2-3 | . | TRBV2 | TGTGCCAGCAGCGTCCTAGCCGCTGGCACAGATACGCAGTATTTT | CASSVLAAGTDTQYF
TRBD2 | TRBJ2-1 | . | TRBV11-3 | TGTGCCAGCAGCAACATGGGACTAGTCTACAATGAGCAGTTCTTC | CASSNMGLVYNEQFF
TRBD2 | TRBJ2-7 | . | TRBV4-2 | TGTGCCAGCAGCCAAGAGGGGAAGGGGACTAGCGGGAGATACGAGCAGTACTTC | CASSQEGKGTSGRYEQYF
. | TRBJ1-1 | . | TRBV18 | TGTGCCAGCTCACCACCCCAGGGTACGAACACTGAAGCTTTCTTT | CASSPPQGTNTEAFF
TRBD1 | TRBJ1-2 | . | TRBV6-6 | TGTGCCAGCGGCCCGAGGGGACAGAGCTATGGCTACACCTTC | CASGPRGQSYGYTF
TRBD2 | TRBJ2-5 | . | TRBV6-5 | TGTGCCAGCAGTTATATACAAGCGGGGAGGGAGACCCAGTACTTC | CASSYIQAGRETQYF
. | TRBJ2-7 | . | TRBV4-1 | TGCGCCAGCAGCCACCTCTACGAGCAGTACTTC | CASSHLYEQYF
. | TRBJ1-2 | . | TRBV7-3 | TGTGCCAGCAGCTTAGATATAGGCGGCGGCTATGGCTACACCTTC | CASSLDIGGGYGYTF